These T cell receptor beta chains were read from a single sample in a study of CXCR4 blockade with PD-1 therapy in pancreatic cancer. Profiled with immunoSEQ multiplex PCR; TCRdb holds only in-frame clones, not every one. Of about 3,500 clones listed, around 50% are singletons. Sequencing used tumor tissue. The receptors were gathered from a human donor with pancreatic ductal adenocarcinoma. Each CDR3 is given with its conserved first and last residue. The D gene is left open where the match is weak. Rows may omit the clone size; those that give it use once, few, many or a size class.

V: TRBV7-6
size: few
D: TRBD1
J: TRBJ1-1
CDR3: CASSLWPQGQGTEAFF
DNA: TGTGCCAGCAGCTTATGGCCACAGGGACAGGGGACTGAAGCTTTCTTT

V: TRBV10-3
size: medium-sized
D: -
J: TRBJ2-5
CDR3: CAISEGQGQGETQYF
DNA: TGTGCCATCAGTGAGGGGCAGGGCCAGGGAGAGACCCAGTACTTC

V: TRBV28
size: -
D: -
J: TRBJ2-1
CDR3: CASSLYPIEQFF
DNA: TGTGCCAGCAGTTTATACCCAATCGAGCAGTTCTTC

V: TRBV18
size: once
D: -
J: TRBJ1-1
CDR3: CASSPPEEGRAFF
DNA: TGTGCCAGCTCACCACCGGAGGAGGGGAGGGCTTTCTTT

V: TRBV5-1
size: few
D: TRBD2
J: TRBJ2-1
CDR3: CASSPNSVTSGRYNEQFF
DNA: TGCGCCAGCAGCCCGAACAGCGTGACTAGCGGACGATACAATGAGCAGTTCTTC

V: TRBV19
size: -
D: TRBD2
J: TRBJ2-3
CDR3: CASSRLAGLGTDTQYF
DNA: TGTGCCAGTAGTAGACTAGCGGGATTAGGAACAGATACGCAGTATTTT

V: TRBV7-6
size: few
D: TRBD2
J: TRBJ2-1
CDR3: CASSLRREGSHEQFF
DNA: TGTGCCAGCAGCTTAAGGAGGGAGGGGAGTCATGAGCAGTTCTTC

V: TRBV15
size: large
D: -
J: TRBJ2-5
CDR3: CATSRDRGARETQYF
DNA: TGTGCCACCAGCAGAGATCGAGGGGCCAGGGAGACCCAGTACTTC

V: TRBV19
size: -
D: -
J: TRBJ1-5
CDR3: CASMDSRNQPQHF
DNA: TGTGCCAGTATGGACAGCCGCAATCAGCCCCAGCATTTT

V: TRBV19
size: -
D: -
J: TRBJ2-4
CDR3: CASSPGTFQNIQYF
DNA: TGTGCCAGTAGTCCCGGGACTTTCCAAAACATTCAGTACTTC

V: TRBV14
size: -
D: -
J: TRBJ1-2
CDR3: CASSQGPRGGYTF
DNA: TGTGCCAGCAGCCAAGGACCTCGGGGCGGCTACACCTTC

V: TRBV9
size: few
D: -
J: TRBJ2-1
CDR3: CASSAGAPSVFF
DNA: TGTGCCAGCAGCGCCGGCGCACCTAGTGTGTTCTTC

V: TRBV18
size: once
D: TRBD1
J: TRBJ2-5
CDR3: CASSSGTGIGRETQYF
DNA: TGTGCCAGCTCATCCGGGACAGGGATCGGGCGAGAGACCCAGTACTTC

V: TRBV14
size: -
D: -
J: TRBJ2-1
CDR3: CASSQGVAGYNEQFF
DNA: TGTGCCAGCAGCCAAGGAGTGGCAGGATACAATGAGCAGTTCTTC

V: TRBV15
size: few
D: TRBD2
J: TRBJ2-3
CDR3: CATSLAGGSTDTQYF
DNA: TGTGCCACTTCGCTAGCGGGAGGAAGCACAGATACGCAGTATTTT

V: TRBV1
size: medium-sized
D: -
J: TRBJ2-7
CDR3: CASSQSQGAGWQYF
DNA: TGCGCCAGCAGCCAGTCACAGGGAGCTGGCTGGCAGTACTTC

V: TRBV11-3
size: large
D: -
J: TRBJ2-7
CDR3: CASSLVGLGLRPHEQYF
DNA: TGTGCCAGCAGCTTAGTTGGATTGGGACTTCGGCCCCACGAGCAGTACTTC

V: TRBV9
size: -
D: -
J: TRBJ2-2
CDR3: CASSLGVGSTGELFF
DNA: TGTGCCAGCAGCCTAGGGGTAGGGAGCACCGGGGAGCTGTTTTTT

V: TRBV18
size: -
D: TRBD2
J: TRBJ2-1
CDR3: CASSPLTSGKGEQFF
DNA: TGTGCCAGCTCACCACTGACTAGCGGGAAGGGTGAGCAGTTCTTC

V: TRBV29-1
size: once
D: -
J: TRBJ1-2
CDR3: CSVEGTKGISGYTF
DNA: TGCAGCGTTGAGGGAACGAAGGGAATATCTGGCTACACCTTC

V: TRBV14
size: once
D: -
J: TRBJ1-4
CDR3: CASSQANPYEKLFF
DNA: TGTGCCAGCAGCCAAGCGAACCCTTATGAAAAACTGTTTTTT

V: TRBV6-1
size: -
D: -
J: TRBJ2-1
CDR3: CASSEESGHYNEQFF
DNA: TGTGCCAGCAGTGAAGAAAGCGGACATTACAATGAGCAGTTCTTC

V: TRBV16
size: -
D: -
J: TRBJ2-5
CDR3: CASSQSLETQYF
DNA: TGTGCCAGCAGCCAATCGCTGGAGACCCAGTACTTC

V: TRBV29-1
size: -
D: -
J: TRBJ1-4
CDR3: CSVEDGATEKLFF
DNA: TGCAGCGTTGAAGACGGGGCGACCGAAAAACTGTTTTTT

V: TRBV10-3
size: -
D: TRBD2
J: TRBJ2-4
CDR3: CAISESGLASKNIQYF
DNA: TGTGCCATCAGTGAGTCCGGACTAGCGTCCAAAAACATTCAATACTTC

V: TRBV19
size: -
D: TRBD1
J: TRBJ1-1
CDR3: CASSPYRGAPMNTEAFF
DNA: TGTGCCAGTAGTCCTTACAGGGGAGCCCCCATGAACACTGAAGCTTTCTTT

V: TRBV5-1
size: -
D: TRBD2
J: TRBJ2-2
CDR3: CASSPGLANTGELFF
DNA: TGCGCCAGCAGCCCGGGACTAGCGAACACCGGGGAGCTGTTTTTT

V: TRBV29-1
size: -
D: -
J: TRBJ2-1
CDR3: CSVAYSGRYNEQFF
DNA: TGCAGCGTCGCGTATAGCGGACGATACAATGAGCAGTTCTTC

V: TRBV6-7
size: few
D: -
J: TRBJ2-4
CDR3: CASSYNDQGIQYF
DNA: TGTGCCAGCAGTTACAACGATCAGGGCATTCAGTACTTC

V: TRBV6-7
size: few
D: TRBD2
J: TRBJ2-2
CDR3: CASSGSSGRGELFF
DNA: TGTGCCAGCAGTGGATCTAGCGGGAGAGGGGAGCTGTTTTTT

V: TRBV30
size: few
D: TRBD1
J: TRBJ2-7
CDR3: CAWSTPFGTASYEQYF
DNA: TGTGCCTGGAGTACCCCTTTTGGGACAGCCTCCTACGAGCAGTACTTC

V: TRBV19
size: -
D: -
J: TRBJ2-3
CDR3: CASRGIGSNTQYF
DNA: TGTGCCAGTAGGGGTATAGGGAGTAATACGCAGTATTTT

V: TRBV29-1
size: -
D: TRBD2
J: TRBJ2-7
CDR3: CSVGSGTSVYKQYF
DNA: TGCAGCGTCGGATCCGGGACTAGCGTTTACAAGCAGTACTTC

V: TRBV5-1
size: -
D: -
J: TRBJ2-7
CDR3: CASSSVDYDHEQYF
DNA: TGCGCCAGCAGCTCCGTGGACTACGACCACGAGCAGTACTTC

V: TRBV10-2
size: -
D: TRBD2
J: TRBJ2-3
CDR3: CASSGLAWGTDTQYF
DNA: TGCGCCAGCAGTGGACTAGCGTGGGGCACAGATACGCAGTATTTT

V: TRBV28
size: -
D: -
J: TRBJ2-5
CDR3: CASRKRNQETQYF
DNA: TGTGCCAGCAGAAAGCGGAACCAAGAGACCCAGTACTTC

V: TRBV28
size: -
D: TRBD1
J: TRBJ2-2
CDR3: CASSDRGVGELFF
DNA: TGTGCCAGCAGTGACAGGGGTGTCGGGGAGCTGTTTTTT

V: TRBV6-8
size: -
D: -
J: TRBJ2-7
CDR3: CASSLKGSYEQYF
DNA: TGTGCCAGCAGTTTGAAGGGCAGCTACGAGCAGTACTTC

V: TRBV10-2
size: once
D: -
J: TRBJ2-3
CDR3: CATASGASADTQYF
DNA: TGCGCCACCGCATCGGGGGCGAGTGCAGATACGCAGTATTTT

V: TRBV19
size: -
D: -
J: TRBJ1-1
CDR3: CASTIGGGDGAFF
DNA: TGTGCCAGTACTATCGGTGGTGGGGACGGAGCTTTCTTT

V: TRBV5-1
size: -
D: -
J: TRBJ2-1
CDR3: CASSLSVGRDNEQFF
DNA: TGCGCCAGCAGCTTGAGTGTGGGGCGCGACAATGAGCAGTTCTTC

V: TRBV19
size: -
D: TRBD1
J: TRBJ2-3
CDR3: CASSRTGFSDTQYF
DNA: TGTGCCAGTAGTAGGACAGGGTTCTCAGATACGCAGTATTTT

V: TRBV19
size: -
D: -
J: TRBJ1-2
CDR3: CASSISKAEGYYGYTF
DNA: TGTGCCAGTAGTATATCTAAGGCAGAGGGGTACTATGGCTACACCTTC